This T cell receptor beta chain is from a study of blood T cell repertoires in COVID-19. On the study more broadly: Acute and convalescent COVID-19 specimens originated in the United States, Italy and Spain. Sources were T cells, B-cell-depleted T cells, or PBMCs; the material itself was cDNA or gDNA.

CDR3 length: 11 residues. The ends were cut back, 1 base at V and 11 bases at J, with 11 bases in the middle. Germline V gene data show CDR1 as GTSNPN and CDR2 as SVGIG (reference sequence). Profiling relied on immunoSEQ multiplex PCR, and the TCRdb table lists in-frame clones only, not all of them. The table lists about 330,000 clones, roughly 90% of them singletons. The chain uses TRBV30 and TRBJ1-1; no firm D call. Sequences were obtained from peripheral blood. The source is a woman aged 45-65 years with active or convalescent COVID-19. The CDR3 DNA is TGTGCCTGGAGTGGCGAGGTGAAGGCTTTCTTT. Protein: CAWSGEVKAFF.